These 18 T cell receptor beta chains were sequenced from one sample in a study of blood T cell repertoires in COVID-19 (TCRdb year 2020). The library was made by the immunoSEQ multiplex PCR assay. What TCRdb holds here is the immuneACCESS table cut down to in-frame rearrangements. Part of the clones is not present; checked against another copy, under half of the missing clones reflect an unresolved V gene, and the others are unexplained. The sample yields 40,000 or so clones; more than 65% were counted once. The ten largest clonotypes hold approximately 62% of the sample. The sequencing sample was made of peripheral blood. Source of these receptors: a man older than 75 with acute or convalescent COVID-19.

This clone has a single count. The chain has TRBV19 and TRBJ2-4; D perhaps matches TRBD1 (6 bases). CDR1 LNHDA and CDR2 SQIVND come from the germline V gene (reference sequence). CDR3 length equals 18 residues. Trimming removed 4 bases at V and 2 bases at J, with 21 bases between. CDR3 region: CASSKIAAGERSKNIQYF. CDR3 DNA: TGTGCCAGTAGTAAGATTGCGGCAGGGGAGAGGTCCAAAAACATTCAGTACTTC. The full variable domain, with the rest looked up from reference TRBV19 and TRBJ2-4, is DGGITQSPKYLFRKEGQNVTLSCEQNLNHDAMYWYRQDPGQGLRLIYYSQIVNDFQKGDIAEGYSVSREKKESFPLTVTSAQKNPTAFYLCASSKIAAGERSKNIQYFGAGTRLSVL.

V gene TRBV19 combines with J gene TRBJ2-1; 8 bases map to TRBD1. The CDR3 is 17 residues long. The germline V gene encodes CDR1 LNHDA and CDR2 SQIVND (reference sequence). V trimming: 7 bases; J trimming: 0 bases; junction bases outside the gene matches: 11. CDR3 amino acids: CASKGTGLIRSYNEQFF. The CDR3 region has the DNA TGTGCCAGTAAGGGGACAGGCCTGATCCGCTCCTACAATGAGCAGTTCTTC.

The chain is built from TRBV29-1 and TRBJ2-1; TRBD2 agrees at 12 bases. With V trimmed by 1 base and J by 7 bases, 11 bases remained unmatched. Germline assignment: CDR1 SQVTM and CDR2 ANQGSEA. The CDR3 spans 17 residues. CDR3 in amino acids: CSVEGLLAGGKRNEQFF. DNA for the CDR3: TGCAGCGTTGAAGGCCTACTAGCGGGAGGAAAGCGGAATGAGCAGTTCTTC.

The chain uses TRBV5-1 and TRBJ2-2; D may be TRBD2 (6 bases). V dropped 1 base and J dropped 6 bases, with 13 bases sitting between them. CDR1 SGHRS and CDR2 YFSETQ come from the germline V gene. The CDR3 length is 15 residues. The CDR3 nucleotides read TGCGCCAGCAGCTTGAGACTAGTGACCCCCGGGGAGCTGTTTTTT. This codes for CASSLRLVTPGELFF.

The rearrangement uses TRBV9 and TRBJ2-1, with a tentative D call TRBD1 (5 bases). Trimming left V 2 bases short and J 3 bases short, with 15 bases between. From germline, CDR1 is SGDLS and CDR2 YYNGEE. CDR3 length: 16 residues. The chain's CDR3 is CASSVQGRGIYNEQFF. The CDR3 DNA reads TGTGCCAGCAGCGTTCAGGGAAGGGGAATCTACAATGAGCAGTTCTTC.

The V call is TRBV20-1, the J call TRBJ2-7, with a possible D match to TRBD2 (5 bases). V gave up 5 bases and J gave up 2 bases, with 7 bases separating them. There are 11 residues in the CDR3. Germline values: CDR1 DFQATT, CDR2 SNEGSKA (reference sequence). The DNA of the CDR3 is TGCAGTGCTGGACTTACCTACGAGCAGTACTTC. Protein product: CSAGLTYEQYF.

The CDR3 DNA follows: TGTGCCAGCAGGGCCGTCGGACTAGCGGTAGATACGCAGTATTTT. Amino acid sequence: CASRAVGLAVDTQYF. The chain has TRBV2 and TRBJ2-3; 10 nucleotides line up with TRBD2. The CDR3 is 15 amino acids. Looked up from germline, CDR1 is SNHLY and CDR2 is FYNNEI. Trimming took 6 bases from V and 5 from J; bases not matched to a gene: 8.

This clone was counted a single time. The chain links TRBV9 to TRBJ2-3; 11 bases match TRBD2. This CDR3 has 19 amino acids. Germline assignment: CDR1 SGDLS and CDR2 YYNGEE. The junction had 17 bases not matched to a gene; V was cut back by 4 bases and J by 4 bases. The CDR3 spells CASSTGTDVAGGPSDTQYF. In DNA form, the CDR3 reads TGTGCCAGCAGCACCGGGACTGACGTAGCGGGAGGGCCATCAGATACGCAGTATTTT. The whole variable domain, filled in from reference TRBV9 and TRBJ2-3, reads DSGVTQTPKHLITATGQRVTLRCSPRSGDLSVYWYQQSLDQGLQFLIQYYNGEERAKGNILERFSAQQFPDLHSELNLSSLELGDSALYFCASSTGTDVAGGPSDTQYFGPGTRLTVL.

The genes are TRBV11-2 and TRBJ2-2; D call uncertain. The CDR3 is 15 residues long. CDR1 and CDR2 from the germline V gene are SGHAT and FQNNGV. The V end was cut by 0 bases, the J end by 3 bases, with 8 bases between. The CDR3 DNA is TGTGCCAGCAGCTTAGATCTAACCCACACCGGGGAGCTGTTTTTT. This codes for CASSLDLTHTGELFF. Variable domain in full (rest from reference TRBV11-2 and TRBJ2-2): EAGVAQSPRYKIIEKRQSVAFWCNPISGHATLYWYQQILGQGPKLLIQFQNNGVVDDSQLPKDRFSAERLKGVDSTLKIQPAKLEDSAVYLCASSLDLTHTGELFFGEGSRLTVL.

For the CDR3, the DNA is TGTGCCAGCAGCCCTTTGGGGGCCTTGAACACTGAAGCTTTCTTT. Translated, it gives CASSPLGALNTEAFF. The V call is TRBV7-6, the J call TRBJ1-1; tentative D call: TRBD1 (6 bases). V was cut by 5 bases and J by 0 bases, with 13 bases left in between. This CDR3 spans 15 amino acids. The germline CDR1 and CDR2 sequences are SGHVS and FNYEAQ.

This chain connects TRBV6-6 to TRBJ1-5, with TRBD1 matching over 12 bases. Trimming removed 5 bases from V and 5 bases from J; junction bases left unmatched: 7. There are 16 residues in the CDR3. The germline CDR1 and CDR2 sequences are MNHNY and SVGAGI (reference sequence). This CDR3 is CASSPQGQGADQPQHF. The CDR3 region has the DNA TGTGCCAGCAGTCCCCAGGGACAGGGGGCGGATCAGCCCCAGCATTTT.

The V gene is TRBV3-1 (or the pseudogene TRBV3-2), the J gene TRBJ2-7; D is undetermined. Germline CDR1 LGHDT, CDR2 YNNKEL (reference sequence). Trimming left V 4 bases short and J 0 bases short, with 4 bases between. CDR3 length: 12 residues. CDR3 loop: CASSRHSYEQYF. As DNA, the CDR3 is TGTGCCAGCAGCCGGCACTCCTACGAGCAGTACTTC.

CDR3 nucleotides: TGTGCCAGCAGCGTTCTAGCGGGCGGGAACAATGAGCAGTTCTTC. It yields the protein CASSVLAGGNNEQFF. V and J are TRBV3-1 (or the pseudogene TRBV3-2) and TRBJ2-1; 8 bases align to TRBD2. V was clipped by 5 bases and J by 5 bases; unmatched bases: 8. This CDR3 has 15 residues. The germline V gene has CDR1 LGHDT and CDR2 YNNKEL (reference sequence).

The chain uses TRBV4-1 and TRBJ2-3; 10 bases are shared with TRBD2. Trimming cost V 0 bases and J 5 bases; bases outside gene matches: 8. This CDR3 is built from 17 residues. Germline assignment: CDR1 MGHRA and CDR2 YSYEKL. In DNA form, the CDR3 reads TGCGCCAGCAGCCAAGATAGAGCGGGAGGGCCCGGAGATACGCAGTATTTT. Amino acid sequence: CASSQDRAGGPGDTQYF.

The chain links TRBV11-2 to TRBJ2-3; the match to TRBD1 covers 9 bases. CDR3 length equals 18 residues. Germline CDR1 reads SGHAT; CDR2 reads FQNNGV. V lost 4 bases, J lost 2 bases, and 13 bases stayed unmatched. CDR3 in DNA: TGTGCCAGCAGCTCCCTCCGTGGCGGGACAGGGATCACAGATACGCAGTATTTT. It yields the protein CASSSLRGGTGITDTQYF.

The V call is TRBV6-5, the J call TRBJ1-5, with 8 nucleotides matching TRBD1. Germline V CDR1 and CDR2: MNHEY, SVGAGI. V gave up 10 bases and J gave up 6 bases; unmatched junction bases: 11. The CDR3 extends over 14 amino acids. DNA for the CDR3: TGTGCCACACGACAGGGGTTCGAAGCTCAGCCCCAGCATTTT. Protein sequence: CATRQGFEAQPQHF.

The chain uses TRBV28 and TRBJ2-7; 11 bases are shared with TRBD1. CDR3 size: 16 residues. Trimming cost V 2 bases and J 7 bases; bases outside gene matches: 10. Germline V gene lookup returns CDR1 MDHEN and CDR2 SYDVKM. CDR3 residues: CASSLVPGQGVREQYF. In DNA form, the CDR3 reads TGTGCCAGCAGTTTAGTGCCGGGACAGGGGGTTAGGGAGCAGTACTTC.

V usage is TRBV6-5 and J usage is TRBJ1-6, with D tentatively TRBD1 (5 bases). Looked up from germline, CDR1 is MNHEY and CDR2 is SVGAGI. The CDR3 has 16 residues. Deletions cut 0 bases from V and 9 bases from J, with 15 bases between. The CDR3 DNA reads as TGTGCCAGCAGTTACTCGAACCCGAATAGGGGTTCACCCCTCCACTTT. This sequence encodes CASSYSNPNRGSPLHF.